The clone carrying this T cell receptor (beta chain) was seen more than once but under ten times. What it binds is unknown. Using a J-beta primer mix together with a sample-barcoded 5' primer, a second PCR was run for roughly 7 to 11 cycles. Using its own MiXCR run on the 5' RACE reads, TCRdb lists one record per CDR3 protein. The sample holds 450,000 to 700,000 distinct CDR3 sequences, 25% to 30% seen once. The data derive from a study of blood T cells in healthy people across ages. The trim removed 8 bases at V and 3 bases at J, leaving 5 bases unmatched. Germline V lookup: CDR1 MNHNS, CDR2 SASEGT. The CDR3 extends over 14 amino acids. Findings and limits, study-wide: When set beside aged donors, long-lived donors presented more naive CD4+ cells and higher diversity. TCR beta diversity per million T cells fell roughly linearly with age.

This sequence originates from a woman in her 70s in good health. Sequencing input: blood. The chain uses TRBV6-1 and TRBJ2-2; 8 nucleotides match TRBD1. Written as DNA, the CDR3 is TGTGCCAGCCACAGGGGGATGGACACCGGGGAGCTGTTTTTT. Translation gives CASHRGMDTGELFF.